These 6 T cell receptor beta chains share one sample of origin, sequenced in a study of beta chain features in type 1 diabetes. Reverse transcribing all isolated RNA meant expressed TCRB transcripts were sequenced. Clones were sequenced by immunoSEQ multiplex PCR, and TCRdb holds only the in-frame ones, with some missing. The sample consists of about 140,000 clones, roughly 10% of them appearing once. What was sequenced was central memory CD4+ T cells from blood. Receptors were obtained from a woman aged 40 to 49 in good health.

The genes are TRBV28 and TRBJ2-6; a possible D gene is TRBD1 (5 bases). The CDR3 runs to 15 residues. V lost 6 bases to trimming and J lost 4 bases, with 13 bases between them. The germline V gene has CDR1 MDHEN and CDR2 SYDVKM. As DNA, the CDR3 is TGTGCCAGCAGACTGGTAGGGGCAGGGGCCAACGTCCTGACTTTC. Protein product: CASRLVGAGANVLTF. Combining the CDR3 with reference TRBV28 and TRBJ2-6 gives the whole variable domain DVKVTQSSRYLVKRTGEKVFLECVQDMDHENMFWYRQDPGLGLRLIYFSYDVKMKEKGDIPEGYSVSREKKERFSLILESASTNQTSMYLCASRLVGAGANVLTFGAGSRLTVL.

V usage is TRBV5-1 and J usage is TRBJ2-5; 8 nucleotides align to TRBD2. The germline CDR1 and CDR2 sequences are SGHRS and YFSETQ. V trimming: 0 bases; J trimming: 4 bases; junction bases outside the gene matches: 11. There are 17 residues in the CDR3. CDR3 DNA sequence: TGCGCCAGCAGCTTGGCCGGGCGGGGGGCCTCTAGAGAGACCCAGTACTTC. Amino acid sequence: CASSLAGRGASRETQYF.

This clone was detected a few times. The chain uses TRBV5-1 and TRBJ2-2, with D perhaps TRBD2 (5 bases). CDR1 SGHRS and CDR2 YFSETQ come from the germline V gene. The V end was cut by 2 bases, the J end by 1 base, with 6 bases between. The CDR3 contains 14 residues. The DNA of the CDR3 is TGCGCCAGCAGCTTCCGGGGGAACACCGGGGAGCTGTTTTTT. Translation: CASSFRGNTGELFF.

Only a few counts were recorded for this clone. The chain has TRBV5-1 and TRBJ2-3, with TRBD2 matching 7 bases. V was pared by 4 bases and J by 6 bases, with 8 bases of the junction left unmatched. CDR1 and CDR2 (germline): SGHRS, YFSETQ. There are 14 residues in the CDR3. DNA for the CDR3: TGCGCCAGCAGCAGAAGCGGGGCCCGCGATACGCAGTATTTT. Translation: CASSRSGARDTQYF.

This clone has a count of ten or more. V usage is TRBV14 and J usage is TRBJ1-1, with D perhaps TRBD1 (6 bases). Germline loops: CDR1 SGHDN, CDR2 FVKESK. Trimming cost V 5 bases and J 0 bases, with 13 bases left between them. The CDR3 loop spans 15 amino acids. The CDR3 is CASSAQGGLNTEAFF. Written as DNA, the CDR3 is TGTGCCAGCAGCGCACAGGGCGGGCTGAACACTGAAGCTTTCTTT.

The chain uses TRBV6-1 and TRBJ1-6; D unclear. Germline assignment: CDR1 MNHNS and CDR2 SASEGT. The CDR3 loop spans 15 amino acids. V lost 2 bases and J lost 2, with 7 bases in between. CDR3 in amino acids: CASSEYRTYNSPLHF. In nucleotides, the CDR3 is TGTGCCAGCAGTGAATACAGAACCTATAATTCACCCCTCCACTTT.